The 25 T cell receptor beta chains given below trace back to one sample, sequenced in a study of identical twins. TCRdb re-called the 5' RACE reads through MiXCR, storing one row per CDR3 protein. Here the sample spans approximately 590,000 distinct CDR3 sequences, more than 9% being singletons. These records were also assigned to another study, of yellow fever vaccine responses in identical twins.

The sample was PBMCs. The source is a young woman in good health.

In this sample, this clonotype turned up a few times. The J gene is TRBJ2-5, the V gene TRBV6-5; 7 nucleotides line up with TRBD2. The CDR3 loop spans 15 amino acids. Germline loops: CDR1 MNHEY, CDR2 SVGAGI. The V gene end was trimmed by 0 bases and the J gene end by 2 bases; junction bases not matched to a gene: 3. As DNA, the CDR3 is TGTGCCAGCAGTTACTCGGGGCGGGGGCAAGAGACCCAGTACTTC. Translation gives CASSYSGRGQETQYF.

This clonotype occurred a few times. The chain uses TRBV7-8 and TRBJ2-5; 7 bases fit TRBD2. CDR1 SGHVS and CDR2 FQNEAQ come from the germline V gene. This CDR3 spans 16 amino acids. Trimming at V came to 2 bases and at J to 4 bases, leaving 10 bases not matched to a gene. The CDR3 DNA sequence: TGTGCCAGCAGCTTAACAGAGACTAGCTCCCGAGAGACCCAGTACTTC. Translating gives CASSLTETSSRETQYF.

This rearrangement joins TRBV11-2 to TRBJ2-7; D might be TRBD1 (5 bases). Trimming took off 5 bases at V and 2 bases at J, with 10 bases between the two ends. The CDR3 loop spans 13 amino acids. Germline CDR1 SGHAT, CDR2 FQNNGV. The CDR3 DNA reads TGTGCCAGCAGCCGCAGACAGCCCTACGAGCAGTACTTC. Its translation: CASSRRQPYEQYF.

This clonotype was seen a handful of times. V and J are TRBV4-3 and TRBJ2-2; D is perhaps TRBD1 (6 bases). The CDR3 spans 14 residues. The V gene's germline CDR1 is LGHNA and CDR2 YSLEER. Trimming stripped 0 bases from V and 6 bases from J, with 8 bases between. The CDR3 protein is CASSQDGGPGELFF. The CDR3 DNA reads TGCGCCAGCAGCCAAGATGGGGGCCCCGGGGAGCTGTTTTTT.

J is TRBJ2-1 and V is TRBV5-6; 10 bases agree with TRBD1. The CDR3 loop spans 18 amino acids. V was clipped by 3 bases and J by 4 bases; unmatched bases: 13. Germline V gene sequence: CDR1 SGHDT, CDR2 YYEEEE. CDR3 sequence: CASSYYVFDRGLYNEQFF. CDR3 bases: TGTGCCAGCAGCTACTACGTTTTTGACAGGGGGCTTTACAATGAGCAGTTCTTC. The complete variable domain, with remaining parts taken from reference TRBV5-6 and TRBJ2-1, reads DAGVTQSPTHLIKTRGQQVTLRCSPKSGHDTVSWYQQALGQGPQFIFQYYEEEERQRGNFPDRFSGHQFPNYSSELNVNALLLGDSALYLCASSYYVFDRGLYNEQFFGPGTRLTVL.

This clonotype has a count of ten or more. The chain employs TRBV7-2 and TRBJ2-7; D is possibly TRBD1 (6 bases). V dropped 1 base and J dropped 7 bases, with 8 bases sitting between them. Germline values: CDR1 SGHTA, CDR2 FQGNSA. The length of the CDR3 is 12 residues. In DNA, the CDR3 is TGTGCCAGCAGCTTAGGGACAGAAGAGCAGTACTTC. This sequence encodes CASSLGTEEQYF.

This clonotype has more than one count but fewer than ten. The J gene is TRBJ2-5, the V gene TRBV3-1; 9 positions agree with TRBD1. CDR1 and CDR2 (germline): LGHDT, YNNKEL (reference sequence). The CDR3 is made up of 17 amino acids. With 4 bases clipped from V and 0 bases from J, the junction kept 9 bases outside the gene matches. As DNA, the CDR3 is TGTGCCAGCAGCCCCCGCCTTACAGGGGGCAACCAAGAGACCCAGTACTTC. It translates to CASSPRLTGGNQETQYF.

The table lists this clonotype with a few counts. The chain uses TRBV10-3 and TRBJ2-3; TRBD2 matches at 11 bases. CDR1 is ENHRY, CDR2 SYGVKD, per germline. The junction had 5 bases not matched to a gene; V was cut back by 3 bases and J by 0 bases. This CDR3 is 17 amino acids long. The CDR3 nucleotides read TGTGCCATCAGTGATCACCTAGCGGGGGGAAGCACAGATACGCAGTATTTT. This gives the protein CAISDHLAGGSTDTQYF.

The sample holds many counts of this clonotype. This chain uses TRBV5-1 with TRBJ1-1; D is unresolved. The CDR3 runs to 14 residues. Germline V gene sequence: CDR1 SGHRS, CDR2 YFSETQ. V lost 2 bases and J lost 0, with 8 bases in between. The CDR3 loop reads CASSFEVLNTEAFF. The CDR3 region has the DNA TGCGCCAGCAGCTTTGAGGTCTTGAACACTGAAGCTTTCTTT.

This clonotype was seen only a few times. The rearrangement links TRBV6-1 to TRBJ2-2; 8 bases map to TRBD1. This CDR3 region has 18 residues. V shed 6 bases, J shed 0 bases, and the junction held 12 bases outside the gene matches. Germline V gives CDR1 MNHNS, CDR2 SASEGT. CDR3 in DNA: TGTGCCAGCAGCCCGGTCGCAGGGGGCGCTTCGAACACCGGGGAGCTGTTTTTT. Its translation: CASSPVAGGASNTGELFF.

The sample holds a few counts of this clonotype. This rearrangement joins TRBV9 to TRBJ2-2; D gene uncertain. The germline V and J ends were trimmed by 0 bases and 5 bases, with 5 bases remaining between them. Germline CDR1 and CDR2: SGDLS and YYNGEE. The CDR3 runs 13 residues. CDR3 residues: CASSVGLTGELFF. CDR3 DNA sequence: TGTGCCAGCAGCGTAGGGTTAACCGGGGAGCTGTTTTTT.

Note on this clonotype: This may stem from a read error, because a much larger clone lies one nucleotide away. The V and J genes are TRBV2 and TRBJ2-3; 16 bases match TRBD2. J gave up 4 bases and V 6 bases, and 4 bases lay outside the gene matches. The CDR3 totals 16 residues. Germline lookup yields CDR1 SNHLY and CDR2 FYNNEI. The CDR3 here is CASSRGTSGRADTQYF. The CDR3 bases are TGTGCCAGCAGCCGCGGGACTAGCGGGAGGGCAGATACGCAGTATTTT.

V gene TRBV5-5 combines with J gene TRBJ2-7; 12 bases match TRBD2. Per the germline V gene, CDR1 is SGHKS and CDR2 is YYEKEE (reference sequence). The CDR3 totals 16 residues. Trimming took 4 bases from V and 5 from J; bases not matched to a gene: 10. CDR3 amino acids: CASSAYSSGGANEQYF. CDR3 sequence (DNA): TGTGCCAGCAGCGCCTACTCTAGCGGGGGGGCGAACGAGCAGTACTTC.

There are a few counts of this clonotype. This CDR3 is CASSQGPQAGNTIYF. The CDR3 DNA reads TGTGCCAGCAGCCAAGGGCCCCAGGCTGGAAACACCATATATTTT. V and J are TRBV4-2 and TRBJ1-3; D is undetermined. CDR1 is LGHNA and CDR2 is YNFKEQ in the germline V gene. The V end lost 1 base, the J end lost 2 bases, and 9 bases lay between the germline ends. The CDR3 sequence is 15 residues long.

This clonotype has more than one count but fewer than ten. V is TRBV18 and J is TRBJ2-1; D gene uncertain. The CDR3 sequence is 15 residues long. CDR1 and CDR2 (germline): KGHSH, LQKENI. The germline V and J ends were trimmed by 1 base and 9 bases, with 16 bases remaining between them. Written as DNA, the CDR3 is TGTGCCAGCTCACCACAGACCCGGCTCGGCGGTGAGCAGTTCTTC. As protein: CASSPQTRLGGEQFF.

This clonotype was counted ten times or more. V usage is TRBV29-1 and J usage is TRBJ2-5, with 7 bases lining up with TRBD1. This CDR3 is 15 amino acids long. Germline CDR1 and CDR2: SQVTM and ANQGSEA. Trimming took 5 bases from V and 3 from J; bases not matched to a gene: 12. The CDR3 nucleotides read TGCAGCGTTCCAGCGACAGGGTATTCAGAAGAGACCCAGTACTTC. Its protein is CSVPATGYSEETQYF.

The chain couples TRBV19 to TRBJ2-1, with D perhaps assigned TRBD1 or TRBD2 (5 bases each). The V end was cut by 8 bases, the J end by 6 bases, with 17 bases between. This CDR3 region has 14 residues. Germline lookup yields CDR1 LNHDA and CDR2 SQIVND (reference sequence). DNA of the CDR3: TGTGCCAGTGGATTTCGGGACGCGATCAATGAGCAGTTCTTC. Amino acid sequence: CASGFRDAINEQFF.

The gene calls are TRBV5-1 and TRBJ2-2; possibly TRBD2 for D (6 bases). The CDR3 consists of 15 residues. CDR1 SGHRS and CDR2 YFSETQ come from the germline V gene. The V end lost 7 bases, the J end lost 1 base, and 14 bases lay between the germline ends. Here the CDR3 DNA reads TGCGCCAGCCGACCTGGGGACTTGAACACCGGGGAGCTGTTTTTT. Its translation is CASRPGDLNTGELFF.

Many counts were recorded for this clonotype. The chain employs TRBV9 and TRBJ2-1; D is undetermined. Germline loops: CDR1 SGDLS, CDR2 YYNGEE. V dropped 6 bases and J dropped 0 bases, with 13 bases sitting between them. This CDR3 spans 15 amino acids. CDR3 DNA: TGTGCCAGCAATCCGTCGCGAAGCTCCTACAATGAGCAGTTCTTC. Translated, it gives CASNPSRSSYNEQFF. The whole variable domain, remainder taken from reference TRBV9 and TRBJ2-1, is DSGVTQTPKHLITATGQRVTLRCSPRSGDLSVYWYQQSLDQGLQFLIQYYNGEERAKGNILERFSAQQFPDLHSELNLSSLELGDSALYFCASNPSRSSYNEQFFGPGTRLTVL.

This clonotype was observed many times. The chain joins TRBV28 to TRBJ2-2; 9 bases agree with TRBD1. Germline CDR1 is MDHEN and CDR2 is SYDVKM. V shed 6 bases and J 6 bases; nucleotides not matched to a gene: 8. The CDR3 spans 15 residues. For the CDR3, the DNA is TGTGCCAGCAGCGGGACAGGGTTTCGGGCCGGGGAGCTGTTTTTT. Amino acids: CASSGTGFRAGELFF.

This clonotype occurred a few times. CDR3 sequence (DNA): TGTGCCAGCAGCCATCACGGACTAGCGGGGTCCACAGATACGCAGTATTTT. Protein: CASSHHGLAGSTDTQYF. The V and J genes are TRBV3-1 and TRBJ2-3; TRBD2 matches at 12 bases. The CDR3 covers 17 residues. Germline CDR1 LGHDT, CDR2 YNNKEL (reference sequence). J was trimmed by 2 bases and V by 3 bases; bases with no gene match: 6.

This clonotype was seen ten or more times. The rearrangement links TRBV19 to TRBJ2-1; 8 bases line up with TRBD2. CDR3 length equals 14 residues. The germline CDR1 and CDR2 sequences are LNHDA and SQIVND (reference sequence). Losses at the gene ends were 4 bases for V and 3 bases for J; bases not matched to a gene: 2. The CDR3 loop reads CASSTSGGYNEQFF. In DNA, the CDR3 is TGTGCCAGTAGTACGAGCGGGGGCTACAATGAGCAGTTCTTC.

This clonotype was seen many times. J is TRBJ2-3 and V is TRBV7-9; D may be TRBD2 (5 bases). The CDR3 runs 15 residues. V dropped 1 base and J dropped 5 bases, with 13 bases sitting between them. CDR1 is SEHNR and CDR2 is FQNEAQ in the germline V gene (reference sequence). Here the CDR3 reads CASSLVRNEGDTQYF. The CDR3 DNA follows: TGTGCCAGCAGCTTAGTGCGGAACGAGGGAGATACGCAGTATTTT.

The chain carries TRBV14 and TRBJ2-7, with a tentative D call TRBD1 (6 bases). V was pared by 0 bases and J by 4 bases, with 19 bases between. The germline V gene encodes CDR1 SGHDN and CDR2 FVKESK. The CDR3 has 17 amino acids. Here the CDR3 reads CASSQELPGALGYEQYF. The CDR3, as DNA: TGTGCCAGCAGCCAAGAACTACCAGGGGCTTTGGGGTACGAGCAGTACTTC.

The sample holds a few counts of this clonotype. The chain couples TRBV5-4 to TRBJ1-6, with 7 bases fitting TRBD1. The CDR3 runs to 15 residues. CDR1 is SGHNT, CDR2 YYREEE, per germline (reference sequence). The trim removed 5 bases at V and 7 bases at J, leaving 9 bases unmatched. CDR3: CASSPSTGNNSPLHF. CDR3 DNA: TGTGCCAGCAGTCCTTCGACAGGGAACAATTCACCCCTCCACTTT. The full variable domain, completed using reference TRBV5-4 and TRBJ1-6, is ETGVTQSPTHLIKTRGQQVTLRCSSQSGHNTVSWYQQALGQGPQFIFQYYREEENGRGNFPPRFSGLQFPNYSSELNVNALELDDSALYLCASSPSTGNNSPLHFGNGTRLTVT.